One sample yielded the 2 T cell receptor beta chains listed below, sequenced in a study of blood T cell repertoires in COVID-19. Method: immunoSEQ multiplex PCR; TCRdb's copy keeps in-frame clones and lacks some. Among 200,000 to 250,000 clones listed, approximately 83% were seen once. The material sequenced was PBMCs or T cells enriched from blood (not recorded which). The receptors here all came from a woman in her forties with acute COVID-19.

Here the CDR3 reads CASSETSGSSYEQYF. Written as DNA, the CDR3 is TGCGCCAGCAGTGAAACTAGCGGGAGCTCCTACGAGCAGTACTTC. The rearrangement links TRBV10-2 to TRBJ2-7; 11 bases map to TRBD2. Losses at the gene ends were 3 bases for V and 0 bases for J; bases not matched to a gene: 1. The CDR3 is 15 amino acids. Germline CDR1 and CDR2: WSHSY and SAAADI.

CDR3 sequence reads: CASSLAGSGYGYTF. In DNA form, the CDR3 reads TGTGCCAGCAGTCTGGCGGGCAGCGGCTATGGCTACACCTTC. V is TRBV6-2 or TRBV6-3 and J is TRBJ1-2; D is uncertain. The V end was cut by 5 bases, the J end by 4 bases, with 14 bases between. Germline V gives CDR1 MNHEY, CDR2 SVGEGT. The CDR3 runs 14 residues.